The rows below give T cell receptor beta chains drawn from one sample of a study of cytomegalovirus exposure and HLA in healthy donors. Only in-frame clones appear in the TCRdb table, and some are missing; sequencing was by immunoSEQ multiplex PCR. Of approximately 73,000 clones in the sample, around 79% were seen once. Specimen: PBMCs. All receptors derive from a woman between 35 and 50 years old in good health and CMV-seropositive. Both conserved end residues are part of each CDR3. The order of the fields is clone size, D gene, J gene, V gene, CDR3 DNA, CDR3 protein. D genes are given only for firm matches. Not all rows give a size; the values are once, few, many and, for expanded clones, a class.

clone_size: .
d_call: TRBD1
j_call: TRBJ1-2
v_call: TRBV5-6
cdr3_nt: TGTGCCAGCAGCGCCAGGGGACAGAAGGCCTATGGCTACACCTTC
cdr3_aa: CASSARGQKAYGYTF

clone_size: once
d_call: .
j_call: TRBJ2-1
v_call: TRBV5-1
cdr3_nt: TGCGCCAGCAGCTTGCAGGGCGGCGGATCTCCAATGATTGGGCAGTTCTTC
cdr3_aa: CASSLQGGGSPMIGQFF

clone_size: .
d_call: .
j_call: TRBJ2-2
v_call: TRBV2
cdr3_nt: TGTGCCAGCAGTGAATACTCCCACTTGAGTACCGGGGAGCTGTTTTTT
cdr3_aa: CASSEYSHLSTGELFF

clone_size: .
d_call: TRBD2
j_call: TRBJ2-5
v_call: TRBV5-1
cdr3_nt: TGCGCCAGCAGCCTCACTAGCGTCCAAGAGACCCAGTACTTC
cdr3_aa: CASSLTSVQETQYF

clone_size: .
d_call: TRBD2
j_call: TRBJ2-1
v_call: TRBV11-1
cdr3_nt: TGTGCCAGCAGCCCAGAGCTAGCGGGAAGGGTTAGCTCCTACAATGAGCAGTTCTTC
cdr3_aa: CASSPELAGRVSSYNEQFF

clone_size: few
d_call: .
j_call: TRBJ1-5
v_call: TRBV28
cdr3_nt: TGTGCCAGCAGTGTCGGGACATTTGTTCCCCAGCATTTT
cdr3_aa: CASSVGTFVPQHF

clone_size: .
d_call: .
j_call: TRBJ2-2
v_call: TRBV5-4
cdr3_nt: TGTGCCAGCAGCCTGGACAGCCCGAACACCGGGGAGCTGTTTTTT
cdr3_aa: CASSLDSPNTGELFF

clone_size: .
d_call: .
j_call: TRBJ2-1
v_call: TRBV30
cdr3_nt: TGTGCCTGGAGTGAAGGGACTTGGGCTTACAATGAGCAGTTCTTC
cdr3_aa: CAWSEGTWAYNEQFF

clone_size: few
d_call: TRBD1
j_call: TRBJ2-5
v_call: TRBV7-8
cdr3_nt: TGTGCCAGCAGCTTAGGGGGACAGCAAGAGACCCAGTACTTC
cdr3_aa: CASSLGGQQETQYF

clone_size: .
d_call: .
j_call: TRBJ1-2
v_call: TRBV6-5
cdr3_nt: TGTGCCAGCAGGCGGGGGGGTGCCTATGGCTACACCTTC
cdr3_aa: CASRRGGAYGYTF

clone_size: once
d_call: .
j_call: TRBJ1-6
v_call: TRBV5-1
cdr3_nt: TGCGCCAGCAGCTCCGACAGACAGGTAAATTCACCCCTCCACTTT
cdr3_aa: CASSSDRQVNSPLHF

clone_size: .
d_call: .
j_call: TRBJ1-1
v_call: TRBV5-1
cdr3_nt: TGCGCCAGCACCTCGGGGAGCCTTAACACTGAAGCTTTCTTT
cdr3_aa: CASTSGSLNTEAFF

clone_size: few
d_call: .
j_call: TRBJ2-2
v_call: TRBV6-1
cdr3_nt: TGTGCCAGCAGTGAAGGGTGGGGAGTCTACACCGGGGAGCTGTTTTTT
cdr3_aa: CASSEGWGVYTGELFF

clone_size: .
d_call: TRBD1
j_call: TRBJ2-7
v_call: TRBV2
cdr3_nt: TGTGCCAGCAGTGTAGTGGGGACAGGGGTAGGCGAGCAGTACTTC
cdr3_aa: CASSVVGTGVGEQYF

clone_size: once
d_call: .
j_call: TRBJ1-4
v_call: TRBV28
cdr3_nt: TGTGCCAGCAGTCCACCGCCCAGACAGATCCTGAAACTGTTTTTT
cdr3_aa: CASSPPPRQILKLFF

clone_size: .
d_call: TRBD1
j_call: TRBJ2-7
v_call: TRBV4-1
cdr3_nt: TGCGCCAGCAGCCCAACCCCGGACAGGCTCTACGAGCAGTACTTC
cdr3_aa: CASSPTPDRLYEQYF

clone_size: .
d_call: .
j_call: TRBJ1-2
v_call: TRBV30
cdr3_nt: TGTGCCTGGAACCGGGGGGGCTATGGCTACACCTTC
cdr3_aa: CAWNRGGYGYTF

clone_size: few
d_call: .
j_call: TRBJ1-1
v_call: TRBV6-1
cdr3_nt: TGTGCCAGCAGGTTTGCGGTGGCTGAAGCTTTCTTT
cdr3_aa: CASRFAVAEAFF

clone_size: .
d_call: .
j_call: TRBJ1-5
v_call: TRBV30
cdr3_nt: TGTGCCTGGAGTTTCCGGGAATATCAGCCCCAGCATTTT
cdr3_aa: CAWSFREYQPQHF

clone_size: .
d_call: .
j_call: TRBJ1-5
v_call: TRBV13
cdr3_nt: TGTGCCAGCAGCTTCGGCGCAGGGAGGGGTGAGCAGCCCCAGCATTTT
cdr3_aa: CASSFGAGRGEQPQHF

clone_size: .
d_call: TRBD2
j_call: TRBJ2-7
v_call: TRBV18
cdr3_nt: TGTGCCAGCTCACCGGACGGACTAGCGAGTGAGCAGTACTTC
cdr3_aa: CASSPDGLASEQYF

clone_size: .
d_call: TRBD2
j_call: TRBJ2-1
v_call: TRBV5-4
cdr3_nt: TGTGCCAGCAGCTTCCGGACTAGCGGGGCACTCCGGAATGAGCAGTTCTTC
cdr3_aa: CASSFRTSGALRNEQFF

clone_size: .
d_call: TRBD1
j_call: TRBJ2-7
v_call: TRBV11-1
cdr3_nt: TGTGCCAGCAGCTTAGTGCCGGCAGGGGGCTCCTACGAGCAGTACTTC
cdr3_aa: CASSLVPAGGSYEQYF

clone_size: .
d_call: TRBD2
j_call: TRBJ2-5
v_call: TRBV28
cdr3_nt: TGTGCCAGCAGTTTATCTAGCGGAGCGGGAGAGACCCAGTACTTC
cdr3_aa: CASSLSSGAGETQYF

clone_size: .
d_call: .
j_call: TRBJ2-7
v_call: TRBV2
cdr3_nt: TGTGCCCTACTCCCGAGGGGGGGCTACTACGAGCAGTACTTC
cdr3_aa: CALLPRGGYYEQYF

clone_size: .
d_call: TRBD1
j_call: TRBJ2-3
v_call: TRBV28
cdr3_nt: TGTGCCAGCAGTTCAACCGGGACAGGGATTAGCACAGATACGCAGTATTTT
cdr3_aa: CASSSTGTGISTDTQYF

clone_size: few
d_call: TRBD1
j_call: TRBJ2-1
v_call: TRBV5-1
cdr3_nt: TGCGCCAGCAGCTTGGTACCGGGACAGGGGTACAATGAGCAGTTCTTC
cdr3_aa: CASSLVPGQGYNEQFF

clone_size: .
d_call: TRBD1
j_call: TRBJ1-2
v_call: TRBV30
cdr3_nt: TGTGCCTGGAGCGGGACAGCACTTAACTATGGCTACACCTTC
cdr3_aa: CAWSGTALNYGYTF

clone_size: .
d_call: TRBD1
j_call: TRBJ1-5
v_call: TRBV19
cdr3_nt: TGTGCCAGTAGTCCCTGGACAGGGGGTATCAGCAATCAGCCCCAGCATTTT
cdr3_aa: CASSPWTGGISNQPQHF

clone_size: .
d_call: TRBD2
j_call: TRBJ2-1
v_call: TRBV5-1
cdr3_nt: TGCGCCAGCAGCTTGTTGTCTGGCGGGGGTTTGAATGAGCAGTTCTTC
cdr3_aa: CASSLLSGGGLNEQFF